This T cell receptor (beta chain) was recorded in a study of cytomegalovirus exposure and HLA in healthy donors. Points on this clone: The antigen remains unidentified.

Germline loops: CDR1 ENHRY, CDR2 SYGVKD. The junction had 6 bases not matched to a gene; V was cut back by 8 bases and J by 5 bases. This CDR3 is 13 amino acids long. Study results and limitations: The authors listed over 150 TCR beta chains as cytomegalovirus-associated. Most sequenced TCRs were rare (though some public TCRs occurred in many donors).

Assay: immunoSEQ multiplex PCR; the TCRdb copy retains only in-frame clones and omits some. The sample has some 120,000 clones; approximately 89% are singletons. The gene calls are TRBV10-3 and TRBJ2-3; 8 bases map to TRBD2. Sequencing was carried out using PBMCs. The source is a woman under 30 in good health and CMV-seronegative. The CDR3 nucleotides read TGTGCCATCGCCCCTCTAGCGGGAGATACGCAGTATTTT. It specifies CAIAPLAGDTQYF.